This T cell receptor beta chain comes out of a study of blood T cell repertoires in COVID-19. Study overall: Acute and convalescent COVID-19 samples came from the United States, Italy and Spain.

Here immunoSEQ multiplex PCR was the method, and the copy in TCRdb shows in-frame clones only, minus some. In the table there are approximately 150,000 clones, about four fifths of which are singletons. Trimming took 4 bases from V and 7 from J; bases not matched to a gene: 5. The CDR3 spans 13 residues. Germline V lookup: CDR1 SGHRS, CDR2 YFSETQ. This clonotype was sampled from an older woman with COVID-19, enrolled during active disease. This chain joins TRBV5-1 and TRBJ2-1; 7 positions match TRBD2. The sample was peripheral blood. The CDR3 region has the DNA TGCGCCAGCAGCACCCGGGGAGGGAATGAGCAGTTCTTC. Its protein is CASSTRGGNEQFF. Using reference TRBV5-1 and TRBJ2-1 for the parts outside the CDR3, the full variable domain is KAGVTQTPRYLIKTRGQQVTLSCSPISGHRSVSWYQQTPGQGLQFLFEYFSETQRNKGNFPGRFSGRQFSNSRSEMNVSTLELGDSALYLCASSTRGGNEQFFGPGTRLTVL.